The 2 T cell receptor beta chains listed next were all sequenced from one sample in a study of T cell responses to AZD1222 COVID-19 vaccine. Method: immunoSEQ multiplex PCR; TCRdb's copy keeps in-frame clones and lacks some. The table has more than 120,000 clones, 88% seen once. The sequencing here drew on peripheral blood, taken 28 days after the second dose of the MenACWY control vaccine. These receptors originate from an adult who received the MenACWY meningococcal vaccine as a control.

V usage is TRBV21-1 and J usage is TRBJ2-3; the listed D gene, TRBD2, was not tested against the DNA. TRBV21-1 corresponds to a pseudogene. This CDR3 is built from 19 residues. The CDR3 DNA reads TGTGCCAGCAGCCTTAGAGCCCTATTCGGAGGGGGGGGCACAGATACGCAGTATTTT. Protein sequence: CASSLRALFGGGGTDTQYF.

The chain uses TRBV2 and TRBJ2-6; a weak D match, TRBD1 (5 bases). Germline V gene sequence: CDR1 SNHLY, CDR2 FYNNEI. The CDR3 consists of 15 residues. Trimming shortened V by 6 bases and J by 0 bases, and 9 bases separated the two germline ends. CDR3 sequence reads: CASSPTDSGANVLTF. DNA of the CDR3: TGTGCCAGCAGCCCGACAGACTCTGGGGCCAACGTCCTGACTTTC.